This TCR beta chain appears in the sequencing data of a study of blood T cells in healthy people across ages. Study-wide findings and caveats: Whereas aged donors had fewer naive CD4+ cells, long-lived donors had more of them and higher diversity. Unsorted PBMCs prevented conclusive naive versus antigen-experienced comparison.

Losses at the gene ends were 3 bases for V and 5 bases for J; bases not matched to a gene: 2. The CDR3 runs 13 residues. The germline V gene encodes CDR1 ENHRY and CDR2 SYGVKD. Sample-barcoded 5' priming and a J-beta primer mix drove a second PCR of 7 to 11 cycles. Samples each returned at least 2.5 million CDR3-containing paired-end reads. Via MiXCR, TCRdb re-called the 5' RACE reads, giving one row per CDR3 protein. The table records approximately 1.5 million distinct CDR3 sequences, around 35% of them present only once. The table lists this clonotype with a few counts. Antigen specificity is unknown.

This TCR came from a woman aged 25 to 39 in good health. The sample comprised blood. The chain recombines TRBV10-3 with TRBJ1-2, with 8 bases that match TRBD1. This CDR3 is CAISEQGVYGYTF. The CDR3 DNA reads TGTGCCATCAGTGAACAGGGGGTATATGGCTACACCTTC.